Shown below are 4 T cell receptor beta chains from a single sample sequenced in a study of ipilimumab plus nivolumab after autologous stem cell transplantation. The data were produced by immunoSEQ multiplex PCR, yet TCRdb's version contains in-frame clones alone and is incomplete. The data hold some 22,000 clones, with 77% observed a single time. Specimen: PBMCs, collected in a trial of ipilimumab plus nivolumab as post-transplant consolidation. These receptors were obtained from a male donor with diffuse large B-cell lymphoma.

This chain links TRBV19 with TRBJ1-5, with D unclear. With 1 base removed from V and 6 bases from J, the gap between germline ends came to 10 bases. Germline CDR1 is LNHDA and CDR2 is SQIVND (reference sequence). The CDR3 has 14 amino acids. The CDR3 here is CASSIGASSQPQHF. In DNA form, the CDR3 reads TGTGCCAGTAGTATAGGAGCGAGTTCTCAGCCCCAGCATTTT.

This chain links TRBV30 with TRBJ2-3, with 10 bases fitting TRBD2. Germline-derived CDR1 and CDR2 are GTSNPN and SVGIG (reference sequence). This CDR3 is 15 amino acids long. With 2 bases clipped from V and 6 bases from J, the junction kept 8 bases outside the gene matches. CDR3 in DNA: TGTGCCTGGAGTCTACTAGCGGGGTTTTCGGATACGCAGTATTTT. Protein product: CAWSLLAGFSDTQYF.

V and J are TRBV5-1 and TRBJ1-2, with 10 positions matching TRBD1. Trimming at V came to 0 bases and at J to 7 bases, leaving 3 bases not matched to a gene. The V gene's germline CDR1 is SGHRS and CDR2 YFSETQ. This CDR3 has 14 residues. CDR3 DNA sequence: TGCGCCAGCAGCTTGGAGGGACAGGGGTTTGGCTACACCTTC. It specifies CASSLEGQGFGYTF. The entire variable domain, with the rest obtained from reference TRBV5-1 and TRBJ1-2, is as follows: KAGVTQTPRYLIKTRGQQVTLSCSPISGHRSVSWYQQTPGQGLQFLFEYFSETQRNKGNFPGRFSGRQFSNSRSEMNVSTLELGDSALYLCASSLEGQGFGYTFGSGTRLTVV.

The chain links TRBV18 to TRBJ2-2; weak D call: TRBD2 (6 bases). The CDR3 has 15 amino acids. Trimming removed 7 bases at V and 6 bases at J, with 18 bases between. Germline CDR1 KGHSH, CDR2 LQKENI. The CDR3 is CASFPGLQEAGELFF. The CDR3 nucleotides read TGTGCCAGCTTCCCGGGACTGCAAGAGGCCGGGGAGCTGTTTTTT.